Below are 11 T cell receptor beta chains sequenced from a single sample in a study of T cell repertoires in cytomegalovirus infection. These receptors' antigens are unknown. TCRdb re-called the reads with MiXCR, one entry per CDR3 protein. Of hundreds of thousands of distinct CDR3 sequences in the sample, around 30% were seen once. Here the sequenced sample was cultured CD8+ T cells from PBMCs, taken from culture after CMV antigen stimulation. The receptors come from a human donor in good health (CMV status not recorded). Some clones in this sample may be carry-over from other donors' samples.

This clonotype was seen more than once but under ten times. V and J are TRBV7-9 and TRBJ1-4; tentatively, D is TRBD1 (6 bases). V dropped 7 bases and J dropped 13 bases, with 16 bases sitting between them. Germline-derived CDR1 and CDR2 are SEHNR and FQNEAQ (reference sequence). This CDR3 is 12 amino acids long. The CDR3 region has the DNA TGTGCCAGCACCGACCAGGGGTATTCACTGTTTTTT. This codes for CASTDQGYSLFF.

This sequence joins TRBV24-1 and TRBJ2-1; 14 nucleotides match TRBD2. Germline V gene sequence: CDR1 KGHDR, CDR2 SFDVKD. J gave up 5 bases and V 5 bases, and 10 bases lay outside the gene matches. The CDR3 extends over 18 amino acids. This chain's CDR3 is CATSGSRTSGGHNNEQFF. CDR3 in DNA: TGTGCCACCAGTGGCTCCCGGACTAGCGGGGGGCACAACAATGAGCAGTTCTTC.

This clonotype was observed a single time. The CDR3 DNA is TGTGCCAGCCTCCCGGGACAGATCCTCTATGGCTACACCTTC. This encodes CASLPGQILYGYTF. The rearrangement links TRBV2 to TRBJ1-2; 7 bases agree with TRBD1. Germline V gene lookup returns CDR1 SNHLY and CDR2 FYNNEI. Trimming at V came to 8 bases and at J to 4 bases, leaving 10 bases not matched to a gene. This CDR3 comprises 14 residues.

This clonotype was seen repeatedly, ten times or more. The V call is TRBV6-5, the J call TRBJ1-5, with 8 nucleotides matching TRBD1. V shed 5 bases, J shed 1 base, and the junction held 1 base outside the gene matches. This CDR3 has 14 residues. Germline lookup yields CDR1 MNHEY and CDR2 SVGAGI. The CDR3 loop is CASSRQGSNQPQHF. As DNA, the CDR3 is TGTGCCAGCAGTAGACAGGGGAGCAATCAGCCCCAGCATTTT.

The chain employs TRBV7-6 and TRBJ1-3; D gene ambiguous. Germline-derived CDR1 and CDR2 are SGHVS and FNYEAQ. V lost 5 bases and J 6 bases, leaving 8 bases between the germline ends. The CDR3 sequence is 12 residues long. The CDR3 DNA reads as TGTGCCAGCAGCCATTCCTCAAACACCATATATTTT. Its protein is CASSHSSNTIYF. Full variable domain (outside the CDR3, taken from reference TRBV7-6 and TRBJ1-3): GAGVSQSPRYKVTKRGQDVALRCDPISGHVSLYWYRQALGQGPEFLTYFNYEAQQDKSGLPNDRFSAERPEGSISTLTIQRTEQRDSAMYRCASSHSSNTIYFGEGSWLTVV.

This clonotype has only a few counts. The chain employs TRBV6-1 and TRBJ1-1; D possibly corresponds to TRBD1 (5 bases). This CDR3 region has 13 residues. Germline loops: CDR1 MNHNS, CDR2 SASEGT. V lost 2 bases to trimming and J lost 4 bases, with 8 bases between them. CDR3 protein: CASSERGATEAFF. In nucleotides, the CDR3 is TGTGCCAGCAGTGAAAGGGGAGCCACTGAAGCTTTCTTT.

The chain joins TRBV2 to TRBJ2-1; tentatively, D is TRBD1 or TRBD2 (5 bases each). Germline values: CDR1 SNHLY, CDR2 FYNNEI. The CDR3 totals 15 residues. V lost 6 bases and J lost 4, with 16 bases in between. CDR3 in DNA: TGTGCCAGCAGAAGGGGACCTGAACTATACAATGAGCAGTTCTTC. This sequence encodes CASRRGPELYNEQFF.

In regard to this clonotype: One end of the junction does not line up with germline, which may come from a read error. The chain joins TRBV5-6 to TRBJ1-2; no clear D gene. Germline V gene data show CDR1 as SGHDT and CDR2 as YYEEEE. This CDR3 is built from 16 residues. The CDR3, as DNA: TGTGCCATCAGCTGTACAGCGGTCTCCGTTAACTATGGCTACACCTTC. This encodes CAISCTAVSVNYGYTF. Combining the CDR3 with reference TRBV5-6 and TRBJ1-2 gives the whole variable domain DAGVTQSPTHLIKTRGQQVTLRCSPKSGHDTVSWYQQALGQGPQFIFQYYEEEERQRGNFPDRFSGHQFPNYSSELNVNALLLGDSALYLCAISCTAVSVNYGYTFGSGTRLTVV.

This chain joins TRBV5-5 and TRBJ2-7; 10 bases line up with TRBD1. Germline CDR1 is SGHKS and CDR2 is YYEKEE (reference sequence). V shed 4 bases and J 2 bases; nucleotides not matched to a gene: 15. The CDR3 has 18 residues. CDR3 coding DNA: TGTGCCAGCAGCCCGGGTCCCGGGACAGGGGTCGGGGCCTACGAGCAGTACTTC. Protein product: CASSPGPGTGVGAYEQYF.

This clonotype showed up just once. CDR3 DNA sequence: TGTGCCAGCAGCCCCAGGGCTAGGCAAGAGACCCAGTACTTC. Protein product: CASSPRARQETQYF. The chain employs TRBV27 and TRBJ2-5, with D possibly TRBD1 on 5 matching bases. Germline CDR1 is MNHEY and CDR2 is SMNVEV (reference sequence). Deletions cut 6 bases from V and 2 bases from J, with 13 bases between. The CDR3 is 14 residues long.

A few counts support this clonotype. The V and J genes are TRBV7-9 and TRBJ2-3; D is possibly TRBD1 (6 bases). This CDR3 contains 14 residues. Trimming removed 5 bases from V and 3 bases from J, with 12 bases in between. Germline V CDR1 and CDR2: SEHNR, FQNEAQ (reference sequence). CDR3 nucleotide sequence: TGTGCCAGCAGCCCCTTAACAGGGACAGATACGCAGTATTTT. The encoded protein is CASSPLTGTDTQYF.